A selection of T cell receptor beta chains follows, all from one sample in a study of T cell repertoires in aging, cancer and after chemotherapy. In TCRdb, the multiplex PCR reads were re-called with MiXCR into one record per CDR3 protein. The sample contains under 7,500 distinct CDR3 sequences, about 38% of which appear only once. The sequenced sample consisted of blood. The receptors shown here come from a human donor in good health. Each CDR3 is given with its conserved first and last residue. Fields, in order: D gene, clone size, J gene, V gene, CDR3 protein, CDR3 DNA. The D gene is left open where the match is weak. The size of a clone is reported for some rows only, either as once, few or many, or as a class for expanded clones.

d_gene: TRBD1; abundance: few; j_gene: TRBJ2-5; v_gene: TRBV19; CDR3aa: CASSIGQGMFVETQYF; CDR3nt: TGTGCCAGTAGTATCGGACAGGGAATGTTCGTAGAGACCCAGTACTTC
d_gene: -; abundance: -; j_gene: TRBJ2-7; v_gene: TRBV10-3; CDR3aa: CAIKGQGTIYEQYF; CDR3nt: TGTGCCATCAAAGGGCAGGGAACCATCTACGAGCAGTACTTC
d_gene: -; abundance: -; j_gene: TRBJ1-3; v_gene: TRBV6-1; CDR3aa: CASSDPTGYSGNTIYF; CDR3nt: TGTGCCAGCAGTGACCCCACAGGGTACTCTGGAAACACCATATATTTT
d_gene: -; abundance: few; j_gene: TRBJ2-4; v_gene: TRBV10-1; CDR3aa: CASSEWNRVVNIQYF; CDR3nt: TGCGCCAGCAGTGAGTGGAACCGCGTGGTTAACATTCAGTACTTC
d_gene: -; abundance: -; j_gene: TRBJ2-4; v_gene: TRBV4-2; CDR3aa: CASSLDRGLAKNIQYF; CDR3nt: TGTGCCAGCAGCCTTGACCGGGGCCTAGCCAAAAACATTCAGTACTTC
d_gene: TRBD2; abundance: -; j_gene: TRBJ2-1; v_gene: TRBV6-4; CDR3aa: CASREREHNEQFF; CDR3nt: TGTGCCAGCAGAGAGCGGGAGCACAATGAGCAGTTCTTC
d_gene: -; abundance: few; j_gene: TRBJ1-1; v_gene: TRBV30; CDR3aa: CAWGGELQNTEAFF; CDR3nt: TGTGCCTGGGGGGGGGAGTTACAGAACACTGAAGCTTTCTTT
d_gene: -; abundance: -; j_gene: TRBJ2-7; v_gene: TRBV6-9; CDR3aa: CASSLYRNAYEQYF; CDR3nt: TGTGCCAGCAGTTTATACCGAAATGCCTACGAGCAGTACTTC
d_gene: -; abundance: once; j_gene: TRBJ2-3; v_gene: TRBV7-2; CDR3aa: CASSLVPPVGQVVIAGVNTQYF; CDR3nt: TGTGCCAGCAGCTTAGTACCCCCCGTGGGACAGGTTGTCATAGCGGGGGTTAATACGCAGTATTTT
d_gene: TRBD1; abundance: few; j_gene: TRBJ2-3; v_gene: TRBV5-1; CDR3aa: CASTVDRGTDTQYF; CDR3nt: TGCGCCAGCACCGTGGACAGGGGGACAGATACGCAGTATTTT
d_gene: TRBD1; abundance: few; j_gene: TRBJ1-1; v_gene: TRBV29-1; CDR3aa: CSLQGAGDGTEAFF; CDR3nt: TGCAGTCTACAGGGGGCCGGGGACGGCACTGAAGCTTTCTTT
d_gene: -; abundance: -; j_gene: TRBJ2-7; v_gene: TRBV12-3/TRBV12-4; CDR3aa: CASSRRLDSYEQYF; CDR3nt: TGTGCCAGCAGTCGGAGACTGGACTCCTACGAGCAGTACTTC
d_gene: -; abundance: -; j_gene: TRBJ2-3; v_gene: TRBV12-3/TRBV12-4; CDR3aa: CASSYSSPREGGADTQYF; CDR3nt: TGTGCCAGCAGTTACTCGAGCCCCAGGGAGGGGGGAGCAGATACGCAGTATTTT
d_gene: TRBD1; abundance: few; j_gene: TRBJ2-1; v_gene: TRBV6-1; CDR3aa: CASSEIWTGSEQFF; CDR3nt: TGTGCCAGCAGTGAAATCTGGACAGGGAGTGAGCAGTTCTTC
d_gene: TRBD2; abundance: -; j_gene: TRBJ2-2; v_gene: TRBV12-5; CDR3aa: CASGLVLAGGLTGELFF; CDR3nt: TGTGCTAGTGGTTTGGTACTGGCGGGGGGGCTAACCGGGGAGCTGTTTTTT
d_gene: -; abundance: -; j_gene: TRBJ2-3; v_gene: TRBV6-5; CDR3aa: CASSYKSWSDTQYF; CDR3nt: TGTGCCAGCAGTTACAAGAGCTGGTCAGATACGCAGTATTTT
d_gene: TRBD1; abundance: once; j_gene: TRBJ2-3; v_gene: TRBV12-3/TRBV12-4; CDR3aa: CASSYSARGRSTDTQYF; CDR3nt: TGTGCCAGCAGTTACTCTGCCAGGGGGCGGAGCACAGATACGCAGTATTTT
d_gene: TRBD1; abundance: -; j_gene: TRBJ1-5; v_gene: TRBV6-5; CDR3aa: CASSPDRDQPQHF; CDR3nt: TGTGCCAGCAGCCCAGACAGGGACCAGCCCCAGCATTTT
d_gene: TRBD1; abundance: -; j_gene: TRBJ2-7; v_gene: TRBV6-5; CDR3aa: CASSYAGTGSYEQYF; CDR3nt: TGTGCCAGCAGTTACGCGGGGACAGGGAGCTACGAGCAGTACTTC
d_gene: -; abundance: -; j_gene: TRBJ1-2; v_gene: TRBV20-1; CDR3aa: CSARDAGQLNYGYTF; CDR3nt: TGCAGTGCTAGGGATGCGGGACAACTTAACTATGGCTACACCTTC
d_gene: -; abundance: few; j_gene: TRBJ2-5; v_gene: TRBV27; CDR3aa: CASSLGSPQETQYF; CDR3nt: TGTGCCAGCAGCCTCGGGTCCCCGCAAGAGACCCAGTACTTC
d_gene: TRBD2; abundance: few; j_gene: TRBJ2-3; v_gene: TRBV7-6; CDR3aa: CASSLALREGEITDTQYF; CDR3nt: TGTGCCAGCAGCTTAGCGCTACGGGAGGGGGAGATCACCGATACGCAGTATTTT
d_gene: -; abundance: few; j_gene: TRBJ2-7; v_gene: TRBV13; CDR3aa: CASSYSTGNEQYF; CDR3nt: TGTGCCAGCAGCTACTCCACAGGGAACGAGCAGTACTTC
d_gene: -; abundance: -; j_gene: TRBJ2-1; v_gene: TRBV4-1; CDR3aa: CASSQPTRRKYNEQFF; CDR3nt: TGCGCCAGCAGCCAACCGACTAGGAGAAAGTACAATGAGCAGTTCTTC
d_gene: -; abundance: few; j_gene: TRBJ2-7; v_gene: TRBV10-3; CDR3aa: CAISESVGGTVRHEQYF; CDR3nt: TGTGCCATCAGTGAGTCTGTCGGGGGCACCGTTCGGCACGAGCAGTACTTC
d_gene: -; abundance: few; j_gene: TRBJ2-7; v_gene: TRBV5-6; CDR3aa: CASSLAPDSDEQYF; CDR3nt: TGTGCCAGCAGCTTGGCCCCTGACTCGGACGAGCAGTACTTC
d_gene: -; abundance: -; j_gene: TRBJ1-6; v_gene: TRBV6-4; CDR3aa: CASSERQVGNSPLHF; CDR3nt: TGTGCCAGCAGTGAACGACAGGTGGGGAATTCACCCCTCCACTTT
d_gene: -; abundance: -; j_gene: TRBJ2-7; v_gene: TRBV6-5; CDR3aa: CASSTVQTGTLYEQYF; CDR3nt: TGTGCCAGCAGTACTGTCCAGACAGGGACTCTCTACGAGCAGTACTTC
d_gene: TRBD2; abundance: few; j_gene: TRBJ2-7; v_gene: TRBV6-5; CDR3aa: CASSYNGGAYEQYF; CDR3nt: TGTGCCAGCAGTTACAACGGGGGGGCCTACGAGCAGTACTTC
d_gene: TRBD1; abundance: -; j_gene: TRBJ1-5; v_gene: TRBV18; CDR3aa: CAISPGQENQPQHF; CDR3nt: TGTGCCATCTCGCCGGGACAGGAAAATCAGCCCCAGCATTTT
d_gene: TRBD1; abundance: -; j_gene: TRBJ2-5; v_gene: TRBV10-3; CDR3aa: CAIRGTGEQETQYF; CDR3nt: TGTGCCATCAGGGGGACAGGGGAGCAAGAGACCCAGTACTTC
d_gene: -; abundance: -; j_gene: TRBJ1-2; v_gene: TRBV7-2; CDR3aa: CASSADTNYGYTF; CDR3nt: TGTGCCAGCAGCGCGGACACTAACTATGGCTACACCTTC
d_gene: TRBD2; abundance: few; j_gene: TRBJ2-1; v_gene: TRBV12-3/TRBV12-4; CDR3aa: CASSLSSGAYNEQFF; CDR3nt: TGTGCCAGCAGTTTGTCGAGCGGGGCCTACAATGAGCAGTTCTTC
d_gene: TRBD1; abundance: -; j_gene: TRBJ1-6; v_gene: TRBV7-2; CDR3aa: CASSLEGQGSGSPLHF; CDR3nt: TGTGCCAGCAGCTTAGAGGGACAGGGCTCCGGTTCACCCCTCCACTTT
d_gene: -; abundance: few; j_gene: TRBJ2-7; v_gene: TRBV10-2; CDR3aa: CASSVYRYEQYF; CDR3nt: TGCGCCAGCAGTGTTTACAGATACGAGCAGTACTTC
d_gene: -; abundance: few; j_gene: TRBJ2-3; v_gene: TRBV7-2; CDR3aa: CASSLGGQDTQYF; CDR3nt: TGTGCCAGCAGCCTCGGGGGGCAAGATACGCAGTATTTT
d_gene: -; abundance: -; j_gene: TRBJ1-2; v_gene: TRBV25-1; CDR3aa: CASSEGAAYGYTF; CDR3nt: TGTGCCAGCAGTGAGGGGGCAGCATATGGCTACACCTTC
d_gene: -; abundance: -; j_gene: TRBJ2-7; v_gene: TRBV7-2; CDR3aa: CASSLNRDGSYEQYF; CDR3nt: TGTGCCAGCAGCCTTAACCGGGACGGATCCTACGAGCAGTACTTC
d_gene: TRBD1; abundance: -; j_gene: TRBJ2-5; v_gene: TRBV20-1; CDR3aa: CSAHIRQGWEETQYF; CDR3nt: TGCAGTGCTCACATCAGACAGGGATGGGAAGAGACCCAGTACTTC
d_gene: -; abundance: few; j_gene: TRBJ2-3; v_gene: TRBV4-2; CDR3aa: CASSHYWGGTDTQYF; CDR3nt: TGTGCCAGCAGCCACTATTGGGGGGGCACAGATACGCAGTATTTT
d_gene: -; abundance: few; j_gene: TRBJ1-5; v_gene: TRBV6-5; CDR3aa: CASSYSLPRGGQPQHF; CDR3nt: TGTGCCAGCAGTTACTCATTGCCCCGGGGGGGACAGCCCCAGCATTTT
d_gene: -; abundance: -; j_gene: TRBJ2-7; v_gene: TRBV5-6; CDR3aa: CASSRAGTYYEQYF; CDR3nt: TGTGCCAGCAGCCGGGCCGGGACATATTACGAGCAGTACTTC
d_gene: -; abundance: few; j_gene: TRBJ2-2; v_gene: TRBV11-2; CDR3aa: CASSLAVTGRAGELFF; CDR3nt: TGTGCCAGCAGCTTAGCCGTGACAGGTAGGGCCGGGGAGCTGTTTTTT
d_gene: -; abundance: few; j_gene: TRBJ1-4; v_gene: TRBV20-1; CDR3aa: CSAREPEGRLFF; CDR3nt: TGCAGTGCTAGAGAGCCGGAGGGAAGGCTGTTTTTT
d_gene: -; abundance: -; j_gene: TRBJ2-5; v_gene: TRBV2; CDR3aa: CASWARTAQETQYF; CDR3nt: TGTGCCAGTTGGGCCCGGACAGCACAAGAGACCCAGTACTTC